This T cell receptor beta chain is from a study of blood T cell repertoires in COVID-19. How the authors handled the data: Reference gene primer amplification yielded estimated nucleated cell counts. Libraries were prepared by immunoSEQ multiplex PCR; TCRdb keeps only in-frame clonotypes and omits some of them. That table is the source of V, J and clone size, and D and trimming were worked out from the DNA. This sample carries approximately 99,000 clones, about 88% of them seen once, and the ten largest clones take 2% to 2.5%. Sequencing used peripheral blood. This receptor was taken from a human donor in a cohort sampled during active COVID-19.

The CDR3 region is CASSPPSVGGETQYF. Here the CDR3 DNA reads TGTGCCAGCTCACCACCAAGTGTCGGGGGAGAGACCCAGTACTTC. The rearrangement joins TRBV18 to TRBJ2-5; D might be TRBD2 (6 bases). V dropped 0 bases and J dropped 4 bases, with 12 bases sitting between them. The CDR3 contains 15 residues. Germline values: CDR1 KGHSH, CDR2 LQKENI.